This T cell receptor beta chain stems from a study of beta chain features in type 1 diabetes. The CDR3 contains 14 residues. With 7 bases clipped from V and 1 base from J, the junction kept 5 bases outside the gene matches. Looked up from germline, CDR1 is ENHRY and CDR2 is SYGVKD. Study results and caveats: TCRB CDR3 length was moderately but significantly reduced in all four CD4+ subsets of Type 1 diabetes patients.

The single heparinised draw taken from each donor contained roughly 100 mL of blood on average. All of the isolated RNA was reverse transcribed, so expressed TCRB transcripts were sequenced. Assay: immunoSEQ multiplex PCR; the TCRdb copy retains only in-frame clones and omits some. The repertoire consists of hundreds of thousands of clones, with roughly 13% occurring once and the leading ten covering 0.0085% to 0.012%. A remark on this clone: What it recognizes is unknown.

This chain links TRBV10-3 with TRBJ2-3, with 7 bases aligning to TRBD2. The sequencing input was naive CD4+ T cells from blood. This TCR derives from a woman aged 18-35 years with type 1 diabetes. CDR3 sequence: CAITTGRGTDTQYF. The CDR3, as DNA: TGTGCCATCACCACGGGGAGGGGCACAGATACGCAGTATTTT.